Listed here are 28 T cell receptor beta chains from one sample, sequenced in a study of vaccination and CD4 T cells after COVID-19. Sequenced with the Oncomine TCR Beta short-read assay was DNA taken from cultured CD4+ T cells. TCRdb analysed the PCR reads with MiXCR anew, one entry per CDR3 protein. Of about 18,000 distinct CDR3 sequences in the sample, under 55% were seen once. The treatment is: 10-day PBMC culture with coronavirus spike peptide pools or control peptides (ViraFEST assay). No antigen is known for these receptors. Sequenced here: CD4+ T cells from blood, cultured in vitro, sampled before SARS-CoV-2 vaccination. Source of these receptors: a human donor who received a COVID-19 vaccine.

This clonotype was picked up a small number of times. This chain joins TRBV30 and TRBJ2-3; 11 nucleotides match TRBD2. V was pared by 1 base and J by 2 bases, with 5 bases of the junction left unmatched. From germline, CDR1 is GTSNPN and CDR2 SVGIG (reference sequence). The CDR3 sequence is 16 residues long. The CDR3 protein is CAWSGGLADSTDTQYF. CDR3 bases: TGTGCCTGGAGTGGGGGACTAGCGGACTCCACAGATACGCAGTATTTT.

The rearrangement links TRBV10-3 to TRBJ1-2; D gene uncertain. Per germline, CDR1 ENHRY and CDR2 SYGVKD. Trimming cost V 4 bases and J 7 bases, with 13 bases left between them. The CDR3 is made up of 13 amino acids. The CDR3 DNA reads as TGTGCCATCAGTGGCGCCCGAGGAGGTGGCTACACCTTC. This encodes CAISGARGGGYTF.

The chain has TRBV4-2 and TRBJ1-1, with D unclear. CDR3 size: 15 residues. V was trimmed by 4 bases and J by 1 base, leaving 13 bases between them. Germline V lookup: CDR1 LGHNA, CDR2 YNFKEQ. The CDR3 reads CASSREVGSNTEAFF. The CDR3 nucleotides read TGTGCCAGCAGCCGAGAGGTGGGATCGAACACTGAAGCTTTCTTT.

The chain combines TRBV6-5 with TRBJ2-7, with D possibly TRBD2 on 6 matching bases. This CDR3 region has 14 residues. V shed 1 base and J shed 5 bases, with 12 bases lying between them. Germline lookup yields CDR1 MNHEY and CDR2 SVGAGI. The CDR3 reads CASSYYPGGDEQYF. CDR3 nucleotides: TGTGCCAGCAGTTACTACCCCGGCGGGGACGAGCAGTACTTC.

This clonotype has just a few counts. The CDR3 nucleotides read TGTGCCAGCAGCTTAAGTCGCACAGATACGCAGTATTTT. It is translated as CASSLSRTDTQYF. The chain carries TRBV7-6 and TRBJ2-3; no clear D gene. Per the germline V gene, CDR1 is SGHVS and CDR2 is FNYEAQ. The V end lost 2 bases, the J end lost 1 base, and 4 bases lay between the germline ends. The length of the CDR3 is 13 residues.

The chain combines TRBV11-3 with TRBJ2-1; 12 bases fit TRBD2. The length of the CDR3 is 14 residues. Germline V gene data show CDR1 as SGHNT and CDR2 as YENEEA. V lost 1 base, J lost 8 bases, and 0 bases stayed unmatched. The DNA for the CDR3 is TGTGCCAGCAGCTTAGGACTAGCGGGGGATGAGCAGTTCTTC. Translating gives CASSLGLAGDEQFF.

This clonotype was observed a handful of times. The chain employs TRBV11-3 and TRBJ2-7, with D possibly matching TRBD1 (5 bases). The V end lost 5 bases, the J end lost 4 bases, and 12 bases lay between the germline ends. The CDR3 contains 13 residues. Germline values: CDR1 SGHNT, CDR2 YENEEA. Written as DNA, the CDR3 is TGTGCCAGCAGCCCCGAAGGGGTATACGAGCAGTACTTC. This encodes CASSPEGVYEQYF.

This rearrangement joins TRBV7-9 to TRBJ2-1, with TRBD2 matching 12 bases. The CDR3 contains 16 residues. Germline assignment: CDR1 SEHNR and CDR2 FQNEAQ (reference sequence). The V segment lost 1 base and the J segment 10 bases; nucleotides outside the gene matches: 8. CDR3 coding DNA: TGTGCCAGCAGCTTAGTCCTAGCGGGGGGGCCACAAGAGCAGTTCTTC. Translating gives CASSLVLAGGPQEQFF. The entire variable domain, with the rest obtained from reference TRBV7-9 and TRBJ2-1, is as follows: DTGVSQNPRHKITKRGQNVTFRCDPISEHNRLYWYRQTLGQGPEFLTYFQNEAQLEKSRLLSDRFSAERPKGSFSTLEIQRTEQGDSAMYLCASSLVLAGGPQEQFFGPGTRLTVL.

The J gene is TRBJ1-3, the V gene TRBV15; TRBD1 is a possible D gene (5 bases). CDR3 length equals 21 residues. V dropped 0 bases and J dropped 0 bases, with 24 bases sitting between them. The V gene's germline CDR1 is LNHNV and CDR2 YYDKDF (reference sequence). This CDR3 reads CATSREKPGLSLWSSGNTIYF. The CDR3 nucleotides are TGTGCCACCAGCAGAGAAAAACCGGGACTGAGTTTGTGGAGCTCTGGAAACACCATATATTTT.

V and J are TRBV25-1 and TRBJ1-1, with D tentatively TRBD1 (6 bases). Trimming left V 2 bases short and J 7 bases short, with 17 bases between. Germline V gives CDR1 MGHDK, CDR2 SYGVNS. The CDR3 is 15 residues long. CDR3 sequence reads: CASSERGYVDSEAFF. In DNA form, the CDR3 reads TGTGCCAGCAGTGAAAGGGGGTACGTGGACAGTGAAGCTTTCTTT.

J is TRBJ2-4 and V is TRBV30; 14 bases match TRBD2. CDR3 size: 18 residues. Trimming removed 3 bases from V and 0 bases from J; junction bases left unmatched: 7. From germline, CDR1 is GTSNPN and CDR2 SVGIG (reference sequence). The CDR3 DNA follows: TGTGCCTGGAGCAGGACTAGCGGGGGGTCCCTAGCCAAAAACATTCAGTACTTC. It yields the protein CAWSRTSGGSLAKNIQYF.

The J gene is TRBJ2-7, the V gene TRBV6-1; D ambiguous. Germline V lookup: CDR1 MNHNS, CDR2 SASEGT. Trimming pared 3 bases from V and 6 bases from J, leaving 12 bases between. The CDR3 runs 13 residues. CDR3 bases: TGTGCCAGCAGTGATCTGGTCCCTGGCGAGCAGTACTTC. Translating gives CASSDLVPGEQYF.

This chain joins TRBV9 and TRBJ2-3; either TRBD1 or TRBD2 may fit D (5 bases each). The V gene's germline CDR1 is SGDLS and CDR2 YYNGEE. The V end lost 3 bases, the J end lost 3 bases, and 8 bases lay between the germline ends. The CDR3 consists of 13 residues. The DNA for the CDR3 is TGTGCCAGCAGCGAGGGACCGACAGATACGCAGTATTTT. Translated: CASSEGPTDTQYF.

This rearrangement joins TRBV10-1 to TRBJ2-7; D possibly corresponds to TRBD2 (6 bases). This CDR3 spans 13 amino acids. Germline CDR1 is WNHNN and CDR2 is SYGVQD (reference sequence). V lost 3 bases to trimming and J lost 7 bases, with 13 bases between them. The CDR3 DNA reads TGCGCCAGCAGTGATGCGGGGCGGCTGGAGCAGTACTTC. This codes for CASSDAGRLEQYF.

The chain uses TRBV5-6 and TRBJ2-3; D is possibly TRBD1 (6 bases). Germline CDR1 reads SGHDT; CDR2 reads YYEEEE. The CDR3 loop spans 15 amino acids. The V end was cut by 4 bases, the J end by 0 bases, with 12 bases between. Here the CDR3 DNA reads TGTGCCAGCAGCAGACCAGGGGCTAGCACAGATACGCAGTATTTT. Protein: CASSRPGASTDTQYF.

This clonotype occurred once. V and J are TRBV12-3 or TRBV12-4 and TRBJ1-3; TRBD1 aligns across 7 bases. Trimming took 6 bases from V and 4 from J; bases not matched to a gene: 3. The CDR3 runs to 13 residues. The CDR3 DNA reads TGTGCCAGCAGGCTGGGACAGGGAAACACCATATATTTT. Translated: CASRLGQGNTIYF.

This chain connects TRBV19 to TRBJ1-5, with D possibly being TRBD1 (5 bases). Germline V CDR1 and CDR2: LNHDA, SQIVND (reference sequence). Trimming stripped 6 bases from V and 1 base from J, with 13 bases between. CDR3 length: 15 amino acids. In DNA, the CDR3 is TGTGCCAGTAGGATGGGGGGGTGGAGCAATCAGCCCCAGCATTTT. It translates to CASRMGGWSNQPQHF.

The chain is built from TRBV24-1 and TRBJ2-1; D possibly corresponds to TRBD1 (5 bases). Trimming left V 3 bases short and J 4 bases short, with 15 bases between. CDR1 and CDR2 (germline): KGHDR, SFDVKD. The CDR3 extends over 16 amino acids. The CDR3 spells CATSDVKGRSYNEQFF. In DNA form, the CDR3 reads TGTGCCACCAGTGATGTGAAGGGGCGAAGTTACAATGAGCAGTTCTTC.

The CDR3: CSARDQGRGGYTF. For the CDR3, the DNA is TGCAGTGCTAGAGATCAAGGGCGTGGTGGCTACACCTTC. The J gene is TRBJ1-2, the V gene TRBV20-1; D is unclear. Germline assignment: CDR1 DFQATT and CDR2 SNEGSKA (reference sequence). Deletions cut 0 bases from V and 7 bases from J, with 12 bases between. The CDR3 consists of 13 residues.

The table lists this clonotype with a few counts. The chain joins TRBV5-1 to TRBJ1-5; D might be TRBD1 (5 bases). This CDR3 has 16 amino acids. V was clipped by 4 bases and J by 0 bases, with 14 bases between them. Germline lookup yields CDR1 SGHRS and CDR2 YFSETQ. The CDR3 DNA reads TGCGCCAGCAGCCCGGGACTCCTAGGTAGCAATCAGCCCCAGCATTTT. Protein sequence: CASSPGLLGSNQPQHF.

This clonotype appeared a few times. This chain links TRBV24-1 with TRBJ2-7, with TRBD2 matching over 15 bases. There are 17 residues in the CDR3. Germline CDR1 reads KGHDR; CDR2 reads SFDVKD. V shed 4 bases and J 7 bases; nucleotides not matched to a gene: 10. CDR3 amino acids: CATSDGTSGGIGREQYF. CDR3 DNA: TGTGCCACCAGTGACGGGACTAGCGGGGGGATCGGGAGGGAGCAGTACTTC.

A single count supports this clonotype. The chain employs TRBV20-1 and TRBJ2-1; 10 nucleotides align to TRBD2. CDR3 size: 14 residues. Unmatched junction bases numbered 4, after V lost 5 bases and J lost 3 bases. Germline V lookup: CDR1 DFQATT, CDR2 SNEGSKA (reference sequence). This CDR3 reads CSALRTSGYNEQFF. Written as DNA, the CDR3 is TGCAGTGCTTTACGGACTAGCGGCTACAATGAGCAGTTCTTC.

This chain connects TRBV20-1 to TRBJ2-7, with D unresolved. There are 12 residues in the CDR3. V was trimmed by 3 bases and J by 3 bases, leaving 9 bases between them. In germline, CDR1 is DFQATT, CDR2 SNEGSKA (reference sequence). The CDR3 here is CSASPESYEQYF. For the CDR3, the DNA is TGCAGTGCTAGCCCAGAGAGCTACGAGCAGTACTTC.

This clonotype came up a few times. The chain joins TRBV25-1 to TRBJ2-3; possibly TRBD2 for D (5 bases). The CDR3 has 13 amino acids. CDR1 MGHDK and CDR2 SYGVNS come from the germline V gene. V was trimmed by 6 bases and J by 1 base, leaving 8 bases between them. The CDR3: CASRTSGTDTQYF. CDR3 DNA sequence: TGTGCCAGCAGAACTAGTGGCACAGATACGCAGTATTTT.

A few counts support this clonotype. The chain has TRBV6-4 and TRBJ1-5; tentatively, D is TRBD1 (5 bases). The germline CDR1 and CDR2 sequences are MRHNA and SNTAGT. V dropped 4 bases and J dropped 7 bases, with 11 bases sitting between them. This CDR3 has 13 amino acids. DNA of the CDR3: TGTGCCAGCAGTGCCACGGAGGGGCAGCCCCAGCATTTT. This gives the protein CASSATEGQPQHF.

The chain combines TRBV2 with TRBJ1-2; D ambiguous. The CDR3 contains 14 residues. CDR1 and CDR2 (germline): SNHLY, FYNNEI. Trimming cost V 3 bases and J 1 base, with 9 bases left between them. CDR3 DNA sequence: TGTGCCAGCAGTGAGTTAAGGGATAACTATGGCTACACCTTC. Its protein product is CASSELRDNYGYTF.

The chain joins TRBV30 to TRBJ1-6; the D is unclear. The CDR3 runs to 14 residues. Germline values: CDR1 GTSNPN, CDR2 SVGIG (reference sequence). The germline V and J ends were trimmed by 6 bases and 6 bases, with 15 bases remaining between them. DNA for the CDR3: TGTGCCTGTACTTGGGGAGGCTCTAATTCACCCCTCCACTTT. Protein product: CACTWGGSNSPLHF.

V is TRBV15 and J is TRBJ2-2, with D unclear. V was cut by 0 bases and J by 7 bases, with 6 bases left in between. This CDR3 has 13 residues. CDR1 is LNHNV and CDR2 is YYDKDF in the germline V gene (reference sequence). CDR3 sequence reads: CATSRDLGGELFF. In DNA, the CDR3 is TGTGCCACCAGCAGAGATCTTGGCGGGGAGCTGTTTTTT.